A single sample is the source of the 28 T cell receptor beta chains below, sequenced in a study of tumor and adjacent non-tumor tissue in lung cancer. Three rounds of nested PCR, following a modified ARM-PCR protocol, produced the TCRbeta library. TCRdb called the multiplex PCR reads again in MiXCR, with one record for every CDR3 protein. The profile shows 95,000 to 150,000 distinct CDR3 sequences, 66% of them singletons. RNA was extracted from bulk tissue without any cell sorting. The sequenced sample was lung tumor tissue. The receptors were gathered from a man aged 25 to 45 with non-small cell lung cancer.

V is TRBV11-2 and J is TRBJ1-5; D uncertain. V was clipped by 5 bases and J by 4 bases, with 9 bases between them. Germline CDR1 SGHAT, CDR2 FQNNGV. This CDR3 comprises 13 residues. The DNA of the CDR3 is TGTGCCAGCAGCCGAGATAGGAATCAGCCCCAGCATTTT. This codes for CASSRDRNQPQHF.

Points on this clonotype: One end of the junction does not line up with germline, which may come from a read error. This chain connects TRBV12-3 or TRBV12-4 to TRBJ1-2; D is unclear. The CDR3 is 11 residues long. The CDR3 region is CASSIETGYTF. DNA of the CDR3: TGTGCCAGCAGTATAGAGACTGGCTACACCTTT.

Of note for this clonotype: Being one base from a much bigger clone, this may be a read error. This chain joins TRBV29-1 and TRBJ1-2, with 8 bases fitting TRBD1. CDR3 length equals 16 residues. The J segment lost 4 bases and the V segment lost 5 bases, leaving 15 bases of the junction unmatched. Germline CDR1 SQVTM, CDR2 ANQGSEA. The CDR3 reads CSVTPFIVTGVYGYTF. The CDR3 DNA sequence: TGCAGCGTTACCCCTTTTATTGTGACAGGGGTCTATGGCTACACCTTC.

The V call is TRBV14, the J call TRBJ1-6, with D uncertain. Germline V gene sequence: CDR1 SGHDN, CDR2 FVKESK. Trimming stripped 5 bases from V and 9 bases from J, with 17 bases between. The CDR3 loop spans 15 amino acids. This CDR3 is CASSLSRCGGSPLHF. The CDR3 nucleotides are TGTGCCAGCAGCTTGTCTAGATGTGGCGGTTCACCCCTCCACTTT.

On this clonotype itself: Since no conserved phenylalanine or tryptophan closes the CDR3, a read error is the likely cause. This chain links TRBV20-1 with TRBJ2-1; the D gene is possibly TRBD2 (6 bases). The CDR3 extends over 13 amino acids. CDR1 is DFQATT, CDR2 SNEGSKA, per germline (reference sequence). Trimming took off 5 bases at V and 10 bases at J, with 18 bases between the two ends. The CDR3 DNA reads TGCAGTGCTCAGAATAGTGGGGGAGGCGAGCAGTTCTTA. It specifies CSAQNSGGGEQFL.

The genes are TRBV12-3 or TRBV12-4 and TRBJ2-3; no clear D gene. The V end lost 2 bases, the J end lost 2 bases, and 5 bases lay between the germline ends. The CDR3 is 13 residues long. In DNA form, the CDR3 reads TGTGCCAGCAGTTTATGTGCCACAGATACGCAGTATTTT. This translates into CASSLCATDTQYF.

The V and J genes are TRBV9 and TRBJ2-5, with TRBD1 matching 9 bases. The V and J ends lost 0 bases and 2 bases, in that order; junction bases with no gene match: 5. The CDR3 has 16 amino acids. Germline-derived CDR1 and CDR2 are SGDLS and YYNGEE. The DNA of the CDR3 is TGTGCCAGCAGCGTAGCCGGGACAGGGTGGCAAGAGACCCAGTACTTC. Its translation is CASSVAGTGWQETQYF. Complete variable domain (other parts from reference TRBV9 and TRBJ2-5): DSGVTQTPKHLITATGQRVTLRCSPRSGDLSVYWYQQSLDQGLQFLIQYYNGEERAKGNILERFSAQQFPDLHSELNLSSLELGDSALYFCASSVAGTGWQETQYFGPGTRLLVL.

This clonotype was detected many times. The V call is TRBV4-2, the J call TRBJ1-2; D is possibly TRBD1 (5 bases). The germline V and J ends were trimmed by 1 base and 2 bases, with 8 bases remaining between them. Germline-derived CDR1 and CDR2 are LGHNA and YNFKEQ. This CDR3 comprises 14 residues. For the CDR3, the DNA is TGTGCCAGCAGCCAAGTGACAGCAAACTATGGCTACACCTTC. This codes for CASSQVTANYGYTF.

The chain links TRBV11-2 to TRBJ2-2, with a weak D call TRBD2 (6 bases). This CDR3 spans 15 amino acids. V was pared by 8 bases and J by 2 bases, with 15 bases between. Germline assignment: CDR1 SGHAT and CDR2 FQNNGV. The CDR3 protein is CASCLIGSNTGELFF. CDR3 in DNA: TGTGCCAGCTGCCTTATCGGGAGTAACACCGGGGAGCTGTTTTTT.

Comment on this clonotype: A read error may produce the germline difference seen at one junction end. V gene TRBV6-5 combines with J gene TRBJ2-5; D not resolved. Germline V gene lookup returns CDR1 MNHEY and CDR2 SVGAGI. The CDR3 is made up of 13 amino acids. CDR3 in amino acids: CDSSRWGSETQYF. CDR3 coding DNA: TGTGACAGCAGTCGTTGGGGTTCGGAGACCCAGTACTTC.

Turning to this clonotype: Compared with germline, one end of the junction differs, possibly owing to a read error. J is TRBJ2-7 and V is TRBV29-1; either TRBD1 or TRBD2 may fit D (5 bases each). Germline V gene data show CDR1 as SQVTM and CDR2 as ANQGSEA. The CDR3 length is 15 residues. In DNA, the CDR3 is TGCATCGTCCTGGTGGGGGAGAGGGGCTCCTACGAGCGGTCCTTC. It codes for CIVLVGERGSYERSF.

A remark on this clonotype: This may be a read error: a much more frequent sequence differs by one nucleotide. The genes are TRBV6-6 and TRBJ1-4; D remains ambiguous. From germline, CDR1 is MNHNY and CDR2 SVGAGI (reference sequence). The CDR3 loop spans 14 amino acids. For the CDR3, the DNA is TGTGCCAGCAGTCGGCCTAAGACTAATGAAGAACTGTTTTTT. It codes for CASSRPKTNEELFF.

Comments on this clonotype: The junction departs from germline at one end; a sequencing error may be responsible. CDR3 nucleotides: TGTGCCAGCAGCCTTGACTATAGGAACACCGGGGAGCTGTTATTT. It translates to CASSLDYRNTGELLF. This sequence joins TRBV12-3 or TRBV12-4 and TRBJ2-2, with a possible D match to TRBD2 (5 bases). This CDR3 has 15 residues.

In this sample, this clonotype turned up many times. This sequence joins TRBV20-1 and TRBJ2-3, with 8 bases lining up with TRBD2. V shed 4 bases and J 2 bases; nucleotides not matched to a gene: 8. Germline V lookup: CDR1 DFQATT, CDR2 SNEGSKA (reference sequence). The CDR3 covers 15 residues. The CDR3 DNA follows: TGCAGTGCTATATTAGCGGGGCGCAACACAGATACGCAGTATTTT. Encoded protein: CSAILAGRNTDTQYF.

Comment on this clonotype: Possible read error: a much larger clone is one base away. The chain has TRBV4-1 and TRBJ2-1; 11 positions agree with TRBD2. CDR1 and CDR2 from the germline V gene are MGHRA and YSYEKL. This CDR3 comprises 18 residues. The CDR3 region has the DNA TGCGCCAGCGGCCAAGATTTAACTAGCGGGAGTCGATACAATGAGCAGTTCTTC. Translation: CASGQDLTSGSRYNEQFF.

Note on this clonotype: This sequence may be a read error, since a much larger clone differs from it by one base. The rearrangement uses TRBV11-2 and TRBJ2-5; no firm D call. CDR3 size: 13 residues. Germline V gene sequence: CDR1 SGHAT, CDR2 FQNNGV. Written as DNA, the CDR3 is TGTGCCAGCAGCTTTAATATCCAAGAGACCCTGTACTTC. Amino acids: CASSFNIQETLYF.

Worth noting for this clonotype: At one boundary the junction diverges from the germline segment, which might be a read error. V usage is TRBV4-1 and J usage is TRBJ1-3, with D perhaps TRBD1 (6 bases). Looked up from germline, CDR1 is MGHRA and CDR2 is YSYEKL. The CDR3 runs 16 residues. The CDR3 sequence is CVSSQTSGGSENTIYF. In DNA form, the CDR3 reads TGCGTCAGCAGCCAAACCTCGGGGGGCTCTGAAAACACCATATATTTT.

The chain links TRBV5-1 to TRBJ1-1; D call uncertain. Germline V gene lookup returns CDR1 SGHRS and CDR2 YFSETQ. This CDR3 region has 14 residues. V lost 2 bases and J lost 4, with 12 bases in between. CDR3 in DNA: TGCGCCAGCAGCTTAAGGCCGGCGGGCACTGAAGCTTTCTTT. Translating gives CASSLRPAGTEAFF.

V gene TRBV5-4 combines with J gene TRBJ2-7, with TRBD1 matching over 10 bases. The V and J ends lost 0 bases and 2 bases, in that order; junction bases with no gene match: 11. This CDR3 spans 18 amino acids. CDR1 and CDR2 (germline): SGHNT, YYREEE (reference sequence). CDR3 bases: TGTGCCAGCAGCTTGGGGGGGGGACAGGGGCCTCTCACCTACGAGCAGTACTTC. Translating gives CASSLGGGQGPLTYEQYF.

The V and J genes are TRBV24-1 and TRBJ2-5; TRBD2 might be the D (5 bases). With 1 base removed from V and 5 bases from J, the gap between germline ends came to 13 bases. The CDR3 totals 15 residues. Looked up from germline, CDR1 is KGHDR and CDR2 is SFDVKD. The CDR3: CATSDLLGDVETQYF. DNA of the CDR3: TGTGCCACCAGTGATTTACTGGGAGATGTGGAGACCCAGTACTTC.

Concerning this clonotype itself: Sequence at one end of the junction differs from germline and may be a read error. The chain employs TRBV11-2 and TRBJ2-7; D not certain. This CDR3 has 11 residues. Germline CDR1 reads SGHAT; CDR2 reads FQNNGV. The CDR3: CTSNLFYEQYF. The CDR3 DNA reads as TGTACCAGCAACTTATTCTACGAGCAGTACTTC.

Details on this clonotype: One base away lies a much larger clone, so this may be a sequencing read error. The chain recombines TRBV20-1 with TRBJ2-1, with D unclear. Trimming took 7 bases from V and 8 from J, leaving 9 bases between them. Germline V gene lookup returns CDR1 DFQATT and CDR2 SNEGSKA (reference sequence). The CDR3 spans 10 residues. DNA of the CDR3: TGCAGTGGCCCACGGTATGAGCAGTTCTTC. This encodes CSGPRYEQFF.

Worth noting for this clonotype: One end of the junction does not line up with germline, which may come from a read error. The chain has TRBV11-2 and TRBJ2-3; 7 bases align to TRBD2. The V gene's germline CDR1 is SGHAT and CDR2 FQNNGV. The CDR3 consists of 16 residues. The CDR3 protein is CASNLALASVTDTRYF. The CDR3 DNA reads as TGTGCCAGCAACTTAGCACTAGCGAGTGTCACAGATACGCGGTATTTT.

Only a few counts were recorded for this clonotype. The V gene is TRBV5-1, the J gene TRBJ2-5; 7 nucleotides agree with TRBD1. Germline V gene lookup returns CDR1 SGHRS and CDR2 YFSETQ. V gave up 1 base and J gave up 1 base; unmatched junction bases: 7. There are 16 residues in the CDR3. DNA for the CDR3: TGCGCCAGCAGCTTGTGGGCAGGGGGTTTCCAAGAGACCCAGTACTTC. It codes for CASSLWAGGFQETQYF.

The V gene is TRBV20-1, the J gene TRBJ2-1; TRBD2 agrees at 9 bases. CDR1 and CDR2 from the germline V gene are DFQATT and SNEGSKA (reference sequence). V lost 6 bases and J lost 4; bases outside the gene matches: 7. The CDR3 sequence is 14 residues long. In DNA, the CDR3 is TGCAGTGCGACAGGACTAGCGATATACAATGAGCAGTTCTTC. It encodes CSATGLAIYNEQFF.

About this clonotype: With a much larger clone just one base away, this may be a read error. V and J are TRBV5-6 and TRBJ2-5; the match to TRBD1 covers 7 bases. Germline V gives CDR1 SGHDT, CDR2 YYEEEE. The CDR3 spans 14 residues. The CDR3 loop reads CASSGVDREETQHF. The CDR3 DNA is TGTGCCAGCAGCGGGGTCGACAGGGAAGAGACCCAGCACTTC.

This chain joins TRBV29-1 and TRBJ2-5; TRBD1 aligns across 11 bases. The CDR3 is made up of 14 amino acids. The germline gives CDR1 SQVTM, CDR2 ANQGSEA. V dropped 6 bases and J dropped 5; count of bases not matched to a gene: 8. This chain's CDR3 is CSVEGTGGRETQYF. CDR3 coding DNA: TGCAGCGTCGAGGGGACAGGGGGTCGGGAGACCCAGTACTTC.

The CDR3 sequence is CASSLGRTGGQFF. The CDR3 bases are TGTGCCAGCAGCTTAGGGAGGACAGGGGGGCAGTTCTTC. This chain connects TRBV7-9 to TRBJ2-1, with 10 bases that match TRBD1. V lost 1 base and J lost 12; bases outside the gene matches: 3. This CDR3 spans 13 amino acids. Germline-derived CDR1 and CDR2 are SEHNR and FQNEAQ (reference sequence).